These T cell receptor beta chains were read from a single sample in a study of somatic mutations in cytotoxic T cells in rheumatoid arthritis. Sequenced by immunoSEQ multiplex PCR; TCRdb stores in-frame clones only, minus some. The table lists approximately 11,000 clones, about 89% of them singletons. The sample comprised CD8+ T cells sorted from blood. The receptors were gathered from a woman younger than 30 with rheumatoid arthritis. Both conserved end residues are part of each CDR3. A D gene is named only where the DNA matches it firmly. Not every row has a clone size; where given, it reads once, few, many or a size class.

len | j_gene | d_gene | abundance | v_gene | CDR3aa | CDR3nt
14 | TRBJ2-7 | - | - | TRBV5-5 | CASSLPQGLYEQYF | TGTGCCAGCAGCCTCCCCCAGGGGCTCTACGAGCAGTACTTC
15 | TRBJ1-2 | - | - | TRBV5-6 | CASSFVGLSTYGYTF | TGTGCCAGCAGCTTCGTGGGACTGAGTACCTATGGCTACACCTTC
14 | TRBJ1-1 | - | - | TRBV4-3 | CASSQVSENTEAFF | TGCGCCAGCAGCCAAGTCTCAGAGAACACTGAAGCTTTCTTT
16 | TRBJ2-2 | TRBD2 | - | TRBV11-2 | CASSWGLAASTGELFF | TGTGCCAGCAGCTGGGGACTAGCGGCGTCCACCGGGGAGCTGTTTTTT
19 | TRBJ1-2 | TRBD1 | - | TRBV9 | CASSARTGTGGARLYGYTF | TGTGCCAGCAGCGCAAGAACCGGGACAGGGGGCGCCAGGCTCTATGGCTACACCTTC
17 | TRBJ2-7 | - | - | TRBV27 | CASSTLAGGKGPYEQYF | TGTGCCAGCAGTACCCTTGCTGGGGGCAAGGGGCCCTACGAGCAGTACTTC
15 | TRBJ2-3 | TRBD2 | few | TRBV7-3 | CASSPVGGRVDTQYF | TGTGCCAGCAGCCCCGTCGGCGGGAGGGTTGATACGCAGTATTTT
13 | TRBJ2-3 | - | - | TRBV27 | CASSLSLTDTQYF | TGTGCCAGCAGTTTATCCCTCACAGATACGCAGTATTTT
14 | TRBJ2-7 | TRBD1 | - | TRBV28 | CASTTGGGAYEQYF | TGTGCCAGCACCACAGGGGGCGGGGCCTACGAGCAGTACTTC
14 | TRBJ2-7 | TRBD1 | - | TRBV29-1 | CSVDETGGRYEQYF | TGCAGCGTTGACGAGACAGGGGGCAGGTACGAGCAGTACTTC
13 | TRBJ1-4 | TRBD1 | - | TRBV9 | CASSPTGVEKLFF | TGTGCCAGCAGCCCAACAGGGGTTGAAAAACTGTTTTTT
15 | TRBJ2-3 | TRBD1 | - | TRBV5-1 | CASSERQGATDTQYF | TGCGCCAGCAGCGAGAGACAGGGGGCTACAGATACGCAGTATTTT
13 | TRBJ2-7 | - | - | TRBV4-3 | CASSLFRVDEQYF | TGCGCCAGCAGCCTCTTCAGGGTCGACGAGCAGTACTTC
14 | TRBJ1-1 | - | - | TRBV9 | CASREPGSGTEAFF | TGTGCCAGCAGGGAACCGGGGTCGGGCACTGAAGCTTTCTTT
14 | TRBJ2-7 | TRBD2 | - | TRBV13 | CASSLELAGGEQYF | TGTGCCAGCAGCTTAGAGCTAGCGGGAGGCGAGCAGTACTTC
14 | TRBJ1-4 | - | - | TRBV27 | CASSPGSGVGELFF | TGTGCCAGCAGTCCCGGGAGTGGAGTGGGGGAACTGTTTTTT
17 | TRBJ2-3 | TRBD2 | - | TRBV11-3 | CASSFATSGAITDTQYF | TGTGCCAGCAGCTTCGCCACTAGCGGGGCGATCACAGATACGCAGTATTTT
16 | TRBJ2-7 | TRBD2 | - | TRBV7-2 | CASSPAGGAISYEQYF | TGTGCCAGCAGCCCAGCGGGGGGCGCGATCAGCTACGAGCAGTACTTC
16 | TRBJ1-6 | TRBD1 | - | TRBV28 | CASSSTYRGFSSPLHF | TGTGCCAGCAGTTCGACGTACAGGGGCTTTAGCTCACCCCTCCACTTT
13 | TRBJ1-5 | - | - | TRBV5-6 | CASSPHGNQPQHF | TGTGCCAGCAGCCCACACGGGAATCAGCCCCAGCATTTT
14 | TRBJ1-4 | - | few | TRBV7-9 | CASSPTGVMEKLFF | TGTGCCAGCAGCCCGACGGGGGTGATGGAAAAACTGTTTTTT
15 | TRBJ2-3 | TRBD1 | - | TRBV10-1 | CASSLRTGETDTQYF | TGCGCCAGCAGTCTCCGGACAGGGGAGACAGATACGCAGTATTTT
13 | TRBJ2-1 | - | - | TRBV19 | CASSIQGYNEQFF | TGTGCCAGTAGTATCCAGGGGTACAATGAGCAGTTCTTC
14 | TRBJ2-1 | - | - | TRBV9 | CASSVVQVGYEQFF | TGTGCCAGCAGCGTAGTACAGGTTGGTTATGAGCAGTTCTTC
15 | TRBJ2-7 | - | - | TRBV5-1 | CASSLAKVPGNEQYF | TGCGCCAGCAGCCTGGCTAAGGTACCGGGGAACGAGCAGTACTTC
15 | TRBJ2-2 | - | - | TRBV4-3 | CASSQGTQNTGELFF | TGCGCCAGCAGCCAAGGGACACAAAACACCGGGGAGCTGTTTTTT
15 | TRBJ2-5 | TRBD2 | - | TRBV4-2 | CASSQERGGQETQYF | TGTGCCAGCAGCCAAGAGCGGGGGGGCCAAGAGACCCAGTACTTC
15 | TRBJ2-1 | - | - | TRBV27 | CASSSYRELYNEQFF | TGTGCCAGCAGCTCCTATCGGGAGTTATACAATGAGCAGTTCTTC
14 | TRBJ2-7 | TRBD1 | - | TRBV9 | CASSVGDRAYEQYF | TGTGCCAGCAGCGTAGGGGACAGAGCCTACGAGCAGTACTTC
14 | TRBJ2-5 | TRBD2 | - | TRBV9 | CASSAGGLAETQYF | TGTGCCAGCAGCGCCGGTGGACTAGCTGAGACCCAGTACTTC
12 | TRBJ1-2 | - | - | TRBV7-8 | CASSSGGYGYTF | TGTGCCAGCAGCTCGGGGGGCTATGGCTACACCTTC
13 | TRBJ1-1 | - | - | TRBV2 | CASLTSTNTEAFF | TGTGCCAGCCTGACAAGTACCAACACTGAAGCTTTCTTT
18 | TRBJ2-7 | - | - | TRBV5-1 | CASSPHGWPEQWHYEQYF | TGCGCCAGCAGCCCCCATGGGTGGCCGGAGCAGTGGCACTACGAGCAGTACTTC
13 | TRBJ1-2 | - | - | TRBV9 | CACARGEDYGYTF | TGTGCCTGCGCTCGGGGGGAAGACTATGGCTACACCTTC
15 | TRBJ2-1 | TRBD2 | - | TRBV15 | CAIAPLAERFNEQFF | TGTGCCATCGCCCCACTAGCGGAAAGATTCAATGAGCAGTTCTTC
13 | TRBJ1-2 | - | once | TRBV10-1 | CASSERDNSGYTF | TGCGCCAGCAGTGAGAGGGACAACTCGGGCTACACCTTC
16 | TRBJ1-2 | TRBD1 | few | TRBV7-9 | CASSRPGTALVYGYTF | TGTGCCAGCAGCAGACCAGGGACAGCCCTCGTCTATGGCTACACCTTC
15 | TRBJ1-5 | TRBD1 | - | TRBV7-8 | CASRSQRTGNQPQHF | TGTGCCAGCAGGTCCCAAAGGACAGGGAATCAGCCCCAGCATTTT
16 | TRBJ2-2 | TRBD1 | - | TRBV4-1 | CASSQVRQGITGELFF | TGCGCCAGCAGCCAAGTTAGACAGGGTATCACCGGGGAGCTGTTTTTT
16 | TRBJ1-6 | TRBD1 | - | TRBV6-6 | CASSPGQGTHNSPLHF | TGTGCCAGCAGTCCCGGACAGGGCACCCATAATTCACCCCTCCACTTT
14 | TRBJ1-1 | TRBD1 | - | TRBV6-4 | CASSGDSESTEAFF | TGTGCCAGCAGTGGGGACAGTGAGAGCACTGAAGCTTTCTTT
16 | TRBJ1-3 | - | - | TRBV2 | CASRYRDGESGNTIYF | TGTGCCAGCAGGTACAGGGATGGGGAATCTGGAAACACCATATATTTT
17 | TRBJ2-1 | TRBD2 | - | TRBV14 | CASSQGVSAGVRNEQFF | TGTGCCAGCAGCCAAGGAGTATCAGCGGGAGTAAGGAATGAGCAGTTCTTC
15 | TRBJ2-5 | - | - | TRBV2 | CANNRAGADQETQYF | TGTGCCAACAACAGGGCAGGAGCAGACCAAGAGACCCAGTACTTC
16 | TRBJ1-6 | TRBD1 | once | TRBV5-4 | CASSRPGQGGNSPLHF | TGTGCCAGCAGCCGCCCGGGACAGGGTGGTAATTCACCCCTCCACTTT
16 | TRBJ2-3 | TRBD2 | - | TRBV7-3 | CASSPGVAGGRDTQYF | TGTGCCAGCAGCCCCGGGGTAGCGGGAGGCAGGGATACGCAGTATTTT
13 | TRBJ1-2 | - | few | TRBV29-1 | CSVQGYQHYGYTF | TGCAGCGTTCAGGGGTATCAGCACTATGGCTACACCTTC
15 | TRBJ1-1 | - | once | TRBV18 | CASSRKGHQNTEAFF | TGTGCCAGCTCACGTAAGGGACACCAGAACACTGAAGCTTTCTTT
15 | TRBJ2-7 | TRBD2 | once | TRBV27 | CASRVGGGGSYEQYF | TGTGCCAGCAGGGTGGGCGGGGGGGGCTCCTACGAGCAGTACTTC
14 | TRBJ1-1 | TRBD1 | - | TRBV28 | CASSPDRGDPEAFF | TGTGCCAGCAGTCCGGACAGGGGGGATCCTGAAGCTTTCTTT
16 | TRBJ1-2 | TRBD1 | - | TRBV13 | CASSPGTGGNYDGYTF | TGTGCCAGCAGCCCAGGGACAGGGGGCAATTACGATGGCTACACCTTC
14 | TRBJ1-1 | - | - | TRBV19 | CASRATVLNTEAFF | TGTGCCAGTAGAGCGACAGTGTTGAACACTGAAGCTTTCTTT
17 | TRBJ2-3 | TRBD2 | - | TRBV7-6 | CASSYPTSGVDTDTQYF | TGTGCCAGCAGCTATCCAACTAGCGGGGTTGACACAGATACGCAGTATTTT